A selection of T cell receptor beta chains follows, all from one sample in a study of cytomegalovirus exposure and HLA in healthy donors. Profiled with immunoSEQ multiplex PCR; TCRdb holds only in-frame clones, not every one. This table holds 90,000 to 120,000 clones, about four fifths found once. The specimen was PBMCs. These receptors all stem from a man under 40 in good health and CMV-seropositive. The CDR3 runs from the conserved cysteine through the conserved F or W. The D gene is left open where the match is weak. Clone size is stated in some rows and not others, as once, few, many or a class when expanded.

d_call	j_call	v_call	clone_size	cdr3_nt	cdr3_aa
-	TRBJ2-3	TRBV7-9	-	TGTGCCAGCAATTCGAGGGCCACAAGCACAGATACGCAGTATTTT	CASNSRATSTDTQYF
-	TRBJ1-5	TRBV7-2	few	TGTGCCAGCAGCTTACAGGGCTGGCAGCCCCAGCATTTT	CASSLQGWQPQHF
-	TRBJ2-7	TRBV7-9	-	TGTGCCAGCAGCTTAAACGGGGGATTTTACGAGCAGTACTTC	CASSLNGGFYEQYF
TRBD1	TRBJ2-6	TRBV4-2	-	TGTGCCAGCAGCCCACGACAGGGGGACCCCTCTGGGGCCAACGTCCTGACTTTC	CASSPRQGDPSGANVLTF
-	TRBJ1-5	TRBV21-1	-	TGTGCCAGCAGCAAAGAAGGGGAACTCCCTCTCAGCAATCAGCCCCAGCATTTT	CASSKEGELPLSNQPQHF
TRBD2	TRBJ2-1	TRBV7-8	-	TGTGCCAGCAGCTTAGCGCGCGGCGGGGGCTACAATGAGCAGTTCTTC	CASSLARGGGYNEQFF
-	TRBJ2-3	TRBV19	-	TGTGCCAGTAGTCACTTCCGCGACAGTGTGTCTTCTAGCACAGATACGCAGTATTTT	CASSHFRDSVSSSTDTQYF
-	TRBJ1-1	TRBV6-1	-	TGTGCCAGCAGTTTTCGGGGAGGGGGGAACACTGAAGCTTTCTTT	CASSFRGGGNTEAFF
TRBD1	TRBJ2-3	TRBV9	-	TGTGCCAGCAGCTCCCGAAGGGGTCGGGGACAGGGCACAGATACGCAGTATTTT	CASSSRRGRGQGTDTQYF
-	TRBJ1-6	TRBV7-2	-	TGTGCCAGCAGCTTATGGGGGCAGAGCTCCTATAATTCACCCCTCCACTTT	CASSLWGQSSYNSPLHF
TRBD1	TRBJ1-2	TRBV7-9	-	TGTGCCAGCAGCCAGAGGACAGGCAACTATGGCTACACCTTC	CASSQRTGNYGYTF
TRBD2	TRBJ2-7	TRBV11-2	-	TGTGCCAGCAGCTTAAAGCGGGGGGGAGGGTACTTC	CASSLKRGGGYF
-	TRBJ1-2	TRBV6-5	-	TGTGCCAGCAGTTACTCCCGTGGAGGGTACACCTTC	CASSYSRGGYTF
-	TRBJ2-7	TRBV6-5	-	TGTGCCAGCACCCTATACGAGCAGTACTTC	CASTLYEQYF
-	TRBJ2-5	TRBV5-4	-	TGTGCCAGCAGCGGGACTCACCGTACTGAGACCCAGTACTTC	CASSGTHRTETQYF
-	TRBJ2-5	TRBV11-3	-	TGTGCCAGCAGCTTCTTTGACGGGGAAGAGACCCAGTACTTC	CASSFFDGEETQYF
TRBD1	TRBJ1-5	TRBV7-9	-	TGTGCCAGCAGCTTAGCGCAGGGCGGCAGGGGGCCTCAGCCCCAGCATTTT	CASSLAQGGRGPQPQHF
-	TRBJ1-3	TRBV10-1	-	TGCGCCAGCAGTGAGTCCTTAGGCGAAGGGGCTGGAAACACCATATATTTT	CASSESLGEGAGNTIYF
TRBD2	TRBJ2-1	TRBV5-1	-	TGCGCCAGCAGCTTGTTCGGGGGGTCCTACAATGAGCAGTTCTTC	CASSLFGGSYNEQFF
-	TRBJ1-1	TRBV6-1	-	TGTGCCAGCACTCGAGAGGGGCGGGGCACTGAAGCTTTCTTT	CASTREGRGTEAFF
TRBD1	TRBJ2-3	TRBV6-1	once	TGTGCCAGCAGTGATTATCCAGGGGGCGCAGTAGATACGCAGTATTTT	CASSDYPGGAVDTQYF
-	TRBJ2-6	TRBV10-3	-	TGTGCCATCAGCGACCATCGTATAGCGACCAACGTCCTGACTTTC	CAISDHRIATNVLTF
-	TRBJ2-1	TRBV7-6	-	TGTGCCAGCAGCAACCCAGGGTACAATGAGCAGTTCTTC	CASSNPGYNEQFF
-	TRBJ1-3	TRBV10-1	-	TGCGCCAGCTCTAACCGGACAGCCACCCGAGGGACCATATATTTT	CASSNRTATRGTIYF
-	TRBJ1-6	TRBV6-5	-	TGTGCCAGCAGTACAGGGACCAATTCACCCCTCCACTTT	CASSTGTNSPLHF
-	TRBJ1-5	TRBV18	once	TGTGCCAGCTCACCACGGGGGGGAAGTCAGCCCCAGCATTTT	CASSPRGGSQPQHF
-	TRBJ1-1	TRBV27	few	TGTGCCAGCAGTTTATCGGGAGTGAGCACTGAAGCTTTCTTT	CASSLSGVSTEAFF
-	TRBJ1-2	TRBV30	-	TGTGCCTGGAGTGTACGGGGTTTATATGGCTACACCTTC	CAWSVRGLYGYTF
-	TRBJ1-5	TRBV19	-	TGTGCCAGTAGAGAAAGCGGTAGTTACTACCAGCCCCAGCATTTT	CASRESGSYYQPQHF
-	TRBJ1-5	TRBV19	-	TGTGCCAGTCAGGTGGACAAAGTGCAGCCCCAGCATTTT	CASQVDKVQPQHF
TRBD1	TRBJ1-1	TRBV7-9	few	TGTGCCAGCAGCCTAGGACAGGGTGAAGCTTTCTTT	CASSLGQGEAFF
-	TRBJ1-1	TRBV7-9	once	TGTTCCAGCAGCATGCCGGGTCTTACTGAAGCTTTCTTT	CSSSMPGLTEAFF
-	TRBJ2-7	TRBV10-3	-	TGTGCCATCAAACCATGGACTGAATCCTACGAGCAGTACTTC	CAIKPWTESYEQYF
-	TRBJ2-1	TRBV9	-	TGTGCCAGCAGCCCCCAGGGACAAAACAATGAGCAGTTCTTC	CASSPQGQNNEQFF
TRBD1	TRBJ1-2	TRBV5-1	-	TGCGCCAGCGCAACTTCAGCCGGGACAGGGGGCCTCTATGGCTACACCTTC	CASATSAGTGGLYGYTF
-	TRBJ2-3	TRBV5-6	-	TGTGCCAGCAGCGTCGACAGGTACACAGATACGCAGTATTTT	CASSVDRYTDTQYF
-	TRBJ2-7	TRBV6-4	-	TGTGCCAGCAGTCTTCCCTATCACTACGAGCAGTACTTC	CASSLPYHYEQYF
-	TRBJ1-1	TRBV6-1	-	TGTGCCAGCAGCCCGACGGGAACCACTCTAGCTTTCTTT	CASSPTGTTLAFF
TRBD2	TRBJ2-3	TRBV10-3	-	TGTGCCATCAGCCGGGGGGACCGCACAGATACGCAGTATTTT	CAISRGDRTDTQYF
TRBD1	TRBJ1-2	TRBV7-2	-	TGTGCCAGCAGCGTGGGGACAGGGTTCTATGGCTACACCTTC	CASSVGTGFYGYTF
-	TRBJ2-1	TRBV30	-	TGTGCCTGGAGTGAGGGGGTCGCAGGTGAGCAGTTCTTC	CAWSEGVAGEQFF
-	TRBJ1-4	TRBV6-6	once	TGTGCCAGCAACGTGGTCTCGTCGGGGGAAAAACTGTTTTTT	CASNVVSSGEKLFF
TRBD1	TRBJ2-5	TRBV4-2	-	TGTGCCAGCAGCTACCGGGACAGGGAGGAGACCCAGTACTTC	CASSYRDREETQYF
-	TRBJ2-1	TRBV7-9	-	TGTGCCAGCAGCTCGAGTGAGCAGTTCTTC	CASSSSEQFF
-	TRBJ2-7	TRBV5-1	once	TGCGCCAGCAGCCACGAGGAGGAGGCCTACGAGCAGTACTTC	CASSHEEEAYEQYF
-	TRBJ1-5	TRBV19	-	TGTGCCAGTAGTATCGTAACAGTAAATCAGCCCCAGCATTTT	CASSIVTVNQPQHF
TRBD2	TRBJ2-7	TRBV5-5	-	TGTGCCAGCAGCTTGAGACTAGCGGGGATCTACGAGCAGTACTTC	CASSLRLAGIYEQYF